This entry describes one T cell receptor beta chain. In germline, CDR1 is LGHDT, CDR2 YNNKEL (reference sequence). The junction had 2 bases not matched to a gene; V was cut back by 10 bases and J by 11 bases. This CDR3 spans 9 amino acids. Study processing details: The authors estimated nucleated cell counts from reference gene primer amplification. Data came from immunoSEQ multiplex PCR; TCRdb stores just in-frame clones and leaves some out. V and J calls and clone size come straight from that table; D and trimming were deduced from the DNA. The sample has over 90,000 clones, 84% seen once. This sample was taken from a study of blood T cell repertoires in COVID-19. Study background: The United States, Italy and Spain provided the acute and convalescent COVID-19 samples. T cells, B-cell-depleted T cells, or PBMCs provided the cDNA or gDNA that served as material.

The receptor was derived from a man in his forties or fifties with active or convalescent COVID-19. The sequencing sample was made of peripheral blood. The rearrangement uses TRBV3-1 (or the pseudogene TRBV3-2) and TRBJ1-2; 9 nucleotides match TRBD1. The CDR3 DNA reads TGTGCCATACAGGGGGCATACACCTTC. Amino acid sequence: CAIQGAYTF.